One and the same sample provided the 18 T cell receptor beta chains below, sequenced in a study of T cell repertoires in cytomegalovirus infection. The antigens for these receptors are not known. TCRdb itself ran the reads through MiXCR, one entry per CDR3 protein. This repertoire shows about 900,000 distinct CDR3 sequences, roughly 31% found once; its top ten account for over 12%. The material was cultured CD8+ T cells from PBMCs, obtained from culture after CMV antigen stimulation. Receptor source: a human donor in good health (CMV status not recorded). Some clones in this sample may be carry-over from other donors' samples.

This clonotype was seen repeatedly, ten times or more. This sequence joins TRBV4-1 and TRBJ2-1, with D perhaps matching TRBD2 (5 bases). Germline assignment: CDR1 MGHRA and CDR2 YSYEKL. V dropped 4 bases and J dropped 10 bases, with 14 bases sitting between them. The CDR3 covers 13 residues. This CDR3 reads CASSPEGHGEQFF. The CDR3 bases are TGCGCCAGCAGCCCCGAGGGTCACGGGGAGCAGTTCTTC.

This clonotype was counted only a few times. The chain is built from TRBV4-1 and TRBJ1-2; perhaps TRBD1 as D (5 bases). CDR3 length: 15 residues. Per the germline V gene, CDR1 is MGHRA and CDR2 is YSYEKL. The V end lost 1 base, the J end lost 1 base, and 10 bases lay between the germline ends. Here the CDR3 reads CASSQGPTVNYGYTF. CDR3 sequence (DNA): TGCGCCAGCAGCCAAGGCCCGACAGTTAACTATGGCTACACCTTC.

The chain has TRBV19 and TRBJ1-1; no definite D call. The CDR3 sequence is 11 residues long. V lost 1 base to trimming and J lost 7 bases, with 4 bases between them. Per the germline V gene, CDR1 is LNHDA and CDR2 is SQIVND (reference sequence). The CDR3 nucleotides read TGTGCCAGTAGTATAGGACGTGAAGCTTTCTTT. Its translation is CASSIGREAFF.

Comment on this clonotype: An end of the junction differs from the germline gene, which may be a read error. J is TRBJ2-2 and V is TRBV7-3; TRBD1 is a possible D gene (7 bases). CDR3 length: 13 amino acids. The germline CDR1 and CDR2 sequences are SGHTA and FQGTGA. Here the CDR3 DNA reads TGTGCCCGCAGGGGGGCCGGCACCGGGGAGCTGTTTTTT. Protein: CARRGAGTGELFF.

To note about this clonotype: A read error may explain this, as a much larger clone is one base away. CDR3 protein: CANSPRESLTGLAWDNEQFF. As DNA, the CDR3 is TGTGCCAACAGCCCTAGGGAGTCTCTCACGGGACTAGCGTGGGACAATGAGCAGTTCTTC. The genes are TRBV7-6 and TRBJ2-1; 10 nucleotides line up with TRBD2. The CDR3 is 20 amino acids. The germline CDR1 and CDR2 sequences are SGHVS and FNYEAQ.

This clonotype showed up just a few times. CDR3 nucleotides: TGTGCCAGCAGCGTACTAGCGGGGGCCCGAAGCTCCTACAATGAGCAGTTCTTC. It codes for CASSVLAGARSSYNEQFF. The rearrangement joins TRBV6-1 to TRBJ2-1; 11 bases are shared with TRBD2. Germline V lookup: CDR1 MNHNS, CDR2 SASEGT. Losses at the gene ends were 6 bases for V and 0 bases for J; bases not matched to a gene: 10. The CDR3 contains 18 residues.

To note about this clonotype: The junction differs from germline at one of its ends, possibly a read error. The chain is built from TRBV12-3 or TRBV12-4 and TRBJ1-1; tentative D call: TRBD1 (5 bases). This CDR3 is 15 amino acids long. In nucleotides, the CDR3 is TGTGCCAGGAGTTTACACCTTGCGGGGACCGTTGAAGCTTTCTTT. This gives the protein CARSLHLAGTVEAFF.

This clonotype showed up many times. The chain uses TRBV7-6 and TRBJ1-1; D unresolved. The length of the CDR3 is 15 residues. Germline CDR1 SGHVS, CDR2 FNYEAQ. Trimming took off 2 bases at V and 7 bases at J, with 17 bases between the two ends. The CDR3 nucleotides are TGTGCCAGCAGCTTATTCCCTGGAGGGCGGAATGAAGCTTTCTTT. Amino acids: CASSLFPGGRNEAFF.

V and J are TRBV2 and TRBJ1-2; no clear D. The V gene's germline CDR1 is SNHLY and CDR2 FYNNEI. V was shortened by 11 bases and J by 4 bases, with 29 bases between the two germline ends. This CDR3 comprises 17 residues. The CDR3 nucleotides read TGTGCCCTCCCGGCTATTGGGGAGCCGCCTCGGGGCTATGGCTACACCTTC. Its translation is CALPAIGEPPRGYGYTF.

The rearrangement joins TRBV12-3 or TRBV12-4 to TRBJ2-5, with D perhaps given as TRBD1 or TRBD2 (6 bases each). The CDR3 is 14 amino acids. V was clipped by 6 bases and J by 4 bases, with 15 bases between them. DNA of the CDR3: TGTGCCAGCAGAGAAGGGGGGAATGGAGAGACCCAGTACTTC. This gives the protein CASREGGNGETQYF.

Ten or more counts support this clonotype. V usage is TRBV12-3 or TRBV12-4 and J usage is TRBJ2-7; tentatively, D is TRBD2 (6 bases). The V and J ends lost 2 bases and 2 bases respectively, with 16 bases between them. The CDR3 totals 16 residues. CDR3 in DNA: TGTGCCAGCAGTTTAATGGTGCGGGGCCGTACCTACGAGCAGTACTTC. It codes for CASSLMVRGRTYEQYF.

The chain couples TRBV7-6 to TRBJ2-2, with a weak D call TRBD2 (7 bases). CDR1 and CDR2 (germline): SGHVS, FNYEAQ. V dropped 5 bases and J dropped 4 bases, with 17 bases sitting between them. This CDR3 is 16 amino acids long. The CDR3 sequence: CASSGTRGASTGELFF. DNA of the CDR3: TGTGCCAGCAGCGGAACCCGGGGGGCGAGCACCGGGGAGCTGTTTTTT.

CDR3 amino acids: CASSPGTPFTDTQYF. The CDR3 nucleotides read TGTGCCAGCAGTCCCGGGACACCCTTCACAGATACGCAGTATTTT. The chain joins TRBV27 to TRBJ2-3, with D perhaps matching TRBD1 (6 bases). V was trimmed by 5 bases and J by 2 bases, leaving 14 bases between them. This CDR3 comprises 15 residues. CDR1 and CDR2 from the germline V gene are MNHEY and SMNVEV (reference sequence).

The J gene is TRBJ2-3, the V gene TRBV15; D may correspond to TRBD1 or TRBD2 (5 bases each). This CDR3 contains 16 residues. Germline CDR1 LNHNV, CDR2 YYDKDF (reference sequence). V shed 3 bases and J shed 2 bases, with 15 bases lying between them. The CDR3 spells CATSSDSGTNTDTQYF. As DNA, the CDR3 is TGTGCCACCAGCAGCGACTCTGGGACCAACACAGATACGCAGTATTTT.

The chain links TRBV5-6 to TRBJ1-2, with D perhaps matching TRBD1 (6 bases). The CDR3 has 19 amino acids. Trimming stripped 0 bases from V and 5 bases from J, with 26 bases between. Germline loops: CDR1 SGHDT, CDR2 YYEEEE. The CDR3 DNA sequence: TGTGCCAGCAGCTTGGGACGTACGGGGGCAAATATATCCCCTTATGGCTACACCTTC. Its translation: CASSLGRTGANISPYGYTF.

The genes are TRBV7-2 and TRBJ2-4, with D possibly being TRBD1 or TRBD2 (6 bases each). V lost 3 bases and J lost 0, with 15 bases in between. Germline V gives CDR1 SGHTA, CDR2 FQGNSA. The CDR3 runs to 17 residues. This chain's CDR3 is CASSLEGVPLAKNIQYF. In nucleotides, the CDR3 is TGTGCCAGCAGCTTGGAGGGGGTGCCTCTAGCCAAAAACATTCAGTACTTC.

This chain uses TRBV6-5 with TRBJ2-2; 10 bases are shared with TRBD1. This CDR3 spans 15 amino acids. The junction had 6 bases not matched to a gene; V was cut back by 4 bases and J by 7 bases. Germline V gene lookup returns CDR1 MNHEY and CDR2 SVGAGI. CDR3 residues: CASSWRTGGHGELFF. For the CDR3, the DNA is TGTGCCAGCAGTTGGAGGACAGGGGGACACGGGGAGCTGTTTTTT.

This clonotype turned up a few times. The chain joins TRBV7-9 to TRBJ2-2, with D perhaps matching TRBD1 (6 bases). This CDR3 region has 16 residues. Germline assignment: CDR1 SEHNR and CDR2 FQNEAQ (reference sequence). Trimming left V 7 bases short and J 1 base short, with 16 bases between. The CDR3 region has the DNA TGTGCCAGCACCCTCCCCGGGACAATGAACACCGGGGAGCTGTTTTTT. The encoded protein is CASTLPGTMNTGELFF.